Following are 20 T cell receptor beta chains from one sample sequenced in a study of shared clonotypes between healthy human individuals. Here immunoSEQ multiplex PCR was the method, and the copy in TCRdb shows in-frame clones only, minus some. The data contain more than 1,200,000 clones, 98% of them singletons. The specimen sequenced was naive CD4+ T cells sorted from blood. The subset: CD45RA+ positively selected. The receptors stem from a man aged 25-40 years in good health.

This chain connects TRBV6-5 to TRBJ1-2, with D unclear. Germline values: CDR1 MNHEY, CDR2 SVGAGI. There are 14 residues in the CDR3. Deletions cut 8 bases from V and 4 bases from J, with 17 bases between. CDR3 in DNA: TGTGCCAGCTTCGACGGGAGAAGGATCTATGGCTACACCTTC. This translates into CASFDGRRIYGYTF.

V and J are TRBV28 and TRBJ1-5; D may be TRBD1 (6 bases). CDR1 MDHEN and CDR2 SYDVKM come from the germline V gene. CDR3 length equals 15 residues. V lost 6 bases to trimming and J lost 3 bases, with 15 bases between them. The CDR3 bases are TGTGCCAGCAGACCCTGGCAGGGGATCAATCAGCCCCAGCATTTT. It translates to CASRPWQGINQPQHF.

CDR3 DNA: TGTGCCAGCACTCCTATAGGGCGGTTAAAGTTCTACGAGCAGTACTTC. Its translation is CASTPIGRLKFYEQYF. The chain links TRBV28 to TRBJ2-7; D gene uncertain. This CDR3 spans 16 amino acids. Trimming took off 7 bases at V and 3 bases at J, with 22 bases between the two ends. The germline gives CDR1 MDHEN, CDR2 SYDVKM.

The rearrangement links TRBV19 to TRBJ1-1; TRBD1 might be the D (5 bases). In germline, CDR1 is LNHDA, CDR2 SQIVND (reference sequence). The CDR3 length is 12 residues. The ends were cut back, 9 bases at V and 3 bases at J, with 11 bases in the middle. CDR3: CASRGFDTEAFF. CDR3 coding DNA: TGTGCCAGCCGGGGGTTTGACACTGAAGCTTTCTTT.

The chain couples TRBV7-2 to TRBJ1-2; D remains unclear. CDR1 is SGHTA and CDR2 is FQGNSA in the germline V gene. The CDR3 runs to 13 residues. Trimming left V 11 bases short and J 4 bases short, with 17 bases between. The CDR3 sequence is CACGESTLYGYTF. The CDR3 coding sequence is TGTGCCTGCGGGGAAAGCACTCTCTATGGCTACACCTTC.

V and J are TRBV27 and TRBJ2-3; 7 bases are a match to TRBD2. This CDR3 is 17 amino acids long. The V segment lost 2 bases and the J segment 1 base; nucleotides outside the gene matches: 9. Looked up from germline, CDR1 is MNHEY and CDR2 is SMNVEV (reference sequence). CDR3 amino acids: CASSLHRSGTRTDTQYF. The CDR3 DNA reads as TGTGCCAGCAGTTTACATCGAAGCGGGACCCGCACAGATACGCAGTATTTT.

This clone appeared a single time. The chain has TRBV4-3 and TRBJ2-7, with TRBD1 as a possible D gene (6 bases). This CDR3 comprises 16 residues. V was shortened by 0 bases and J by 2 bases, with 14 bases between the two germline ends. Germline CDR1 is LGHNA and CDR2 is YSLEER. CDR3 sequence (DNA): TGCGCCAGCAGCCAAGATAAGAGGACAGCTCCCTACGAGCAGTACTTC. It is translated as CASSQDKRTAPYEQYF.

Concerning this clone itself: Other DNA sequences in this specimen translate into the identical CDR3. This chain links TRBV18 with TRBJ2-7, with D uncertain. The CDR3 loop spans 12 amino acids. Between the trimmed V and J ends, which lost 6 bases and 3 bases, there was a span of 9 bases. Per germline, CDR1 KGHSH and CDR2 LQKENI. Here the CDR3 DNA reads TGTGCCAGCTCCCTGAGTGGCTACGAGCAGTACTTC. Translated: CASSLSGYEQYF.

The chain links TRBV2 to TRBJ2-7; tentative D call: TRBD2 (5 bases). This CDR3 contains 11 residues. Trimming stripped 7 bases from V and 9 bases from J, with 13 bases between. Germline CDR1 SNHLY, CDR2 FYNNEI. The CDR3: CASTPLGVQYF. The CDR3 DNA reads TGTGCCAGCACCCCACTCGGGGTGCAGTACTTC.

This rearrangement joins TRBV19 to TRBJ2-7; 10 nucleotides align to TRBD2. CDR3 size: 16 residues. CDR1 LNHDA and CDR2 SQIVND come from the germline V gene (reference sequence). Trimming removed 7 bases from V and 2 bases from J; junction bases left unmatched: 11. Here the CDR3 DNA reads TGTGCCAGTAAAGGGTCTAGCGGGAGTTACACCTACGAGCAGTACTTC. Protein product: CASKGSSGSYTYEQYF.

The chain joins TRBV5-6 to TRBJ2-1; no firm D call. This CDR3 region has 16 residues. V was cut by 3 bases and J by 2 bases, with 15 bases left in between. CDR1 and CDR2 from the germline V gene are SGHDT and YYEEEE. The DNA for the CDR3 is TGTGCCAGCAGCTCCCTCAGTAGAACAGCCTACAATGAGCAGTTCTTC. Translated: CASSSLSRTAYNEQFF.

Concerning this clone: This sample includes further DNA sequences coding for the same CDR3. The chain carries TRBV7-2 and TRBJ1-1; D possibly corresponds to TRBD1 (5 bases). The CDR3 has 14 amino acids. The V end lost 0 bases, the J end lost 2 bases, and 7 bases lay between the germline ends. Germline values: CDR1 SGHTA, CDR2 FQGNSA. The CDR3, as DNA: TGTGCCAGCAGCTTAGCGGGGGTCAACACTGAAGCTTTCTTT. This gives the protein CASSLAGVNTEAFF.

This clone has just one count. CDR3 residues: CASSLDPGTDYNEQFF. The DNA for the CDR3 is TGCGCCAGCAGCTTGGATCCCGGGACCGACTACAATGAGCAGTTCTTC. This chain links TRBV5-1 with TRBJ2-1; tentatively, D is TRBD1 or TRBD2 (5 bases each). The germline V gene has CDR1 SGHRS and CDR2 YFSETQ. The V end lost 0 bases, the J end lost 3 bases, and 13 bases lay between the germline ends. The CDR3 runs to 16 residues.

The rearrangement joins TRBV5-1 to TRBJ2-2; tentatively, D is TRBD2 (7 bases). This CDR3 comprises 18 residues. With 4 bases removed from V and 0 bases from J, the gap between germline ends came to 19 bases. Germline CDR1 and CDR2: SGHRS and YFSETQ. The CDR3 here is CASSPTRGGSPNTGELFF. The CDR3 DNA is TGCGCCAGCAGCCCTACCAGGGGAGGGTCGCCGAACACCGGGGAGCTGTTTTTT.

This chain links TRBV10-1 with TRBJ2-1, with unresolved D. Germline values: CDR1 WNHNN, CDR2 SYGVQD (reference sequence). The CDR3 spans 13 residues. Trimming took 4 bases from V and 6 from J, leaving 10 bases between them. CDR3: CASSGPAGNEQFF. DNA of the CDR3: TGCGCCAGCAGTGGGCCGGCAGGCAATGAGCAGTTCTTC.

The CDR3 reads CASSTMDGQPQHF. The CDR3 DNA reads TGTGCCAGCAGTACAATGGACGGTCAGCCCCAGCATTTT. V usage is TRBV28 and J usage is TRBJ1-5; D gene unclear. The CDR3 length is 13 residues. Germline V gene sequence: CDR1 MDHEN, CDR2 SYDVKM. The germline V and J ends were trimmed by 5 bases and 6 bases, with 11 bases remaining between them. The whole variable domain, remainder taken from reference TRBV28 and TRBJ1-5, is DVKVTQSSRYLVKRTGEKVFLECVQDMDHENMFWYRQDPGLGLRLIYFSYDVKMKEKGDIPEGYSVSREKKERFSLILESASTNQTSMYLCASSTMDGQPQHFGDGTRLSIL.

Of note for this clone: The same CDR3 is also encoded by other DNA sequences in this sample. This chain connects TRBV5-1 to TRBJ2-5; TRBD1 is a possible D gene (6 bases). The CDR3 spans 14 residues. V was pared by 0 bases and J by 2 bases, with 8 bases between. Germline V lookup: CDR1 SGHRS, CDR2 YFSETQ. The CDR3 bases are TGCGCCAGCAGCTTGGTCGGACAGCAAGAGACCCAGTACTTC. It translates to CASSLVGQQETQYF. The complete variable domain, with remaining parts taken from reference TRBV5-1 and TRBJ2-5, reads KAGVTQTPRYLIKTRGQQVTLSCSPISGHRSVSWYQQTPGQGLQFLFEYFSETQRNKGNFPGRFSGRQFSNSRSEMNVSTLELGDSALYLCASSLVGQQETQYFGPGTRLLVL.

The chain has TRBV4-3 and TRBJ1-5; D call uncertain. Trimming removed 0 bases at V and 2 bases at J, with 8 bases between. The CDR3 spans 15 residues. Germline V gene data show CDR1 as LGHNA and CDR2 as YSLEER. The CDR3 nucleotides are TGCGCCAGCAGCCAAGAGAATAGGGGCAATCAGCCCCAGCATTTT. It translates to CASSQENRGNQPQHF.

The genes are TRBV30 and TRBJ2-7; 10 nucleotides line up with TRBD2. The CDR3 is made up of 17 amino acids. J gave up 3 bases and V 3 bases, and 14 bases lay outside the gene matches. CDR1 GTSNPN and CDR2 SVGIG come from the germline V gene (reference sequence). The chain's CDR3 is CAWSRGASGSGLYEQYF. For the CDR3, the DNA is TGTGCCTGGAGCAGGGGGGCTAGCGGGAGCGGTCTCTACGAGCAGTACTTC.

Points on this clone: Other DNA sequences from this sample encode an identical CDR3 as well. The gene calls are TRBV5-1 and TRBJ2-1; D is uncertain. Trimming pared 0 bases from V and 1 base from J, leaving 2 bases between. The CDR3 length is 13 residues. CDR1 SGHRS and CDR2 YFSETQ come from the germline V gene. CDR3 coding DNA: TGCGCCAGCAGCTTGGGGTCCTACAATGAGCAGTTCTTC. Amino acid sequence: CASSLGSYNEQFF.